The 23 T cell receptor beta chains below were found in one sample sequenced in a study of Graves' ophthalmopathy and Graves' hyperthyroidism. Amplifying from RNA transcripts, the study obtained TCR beta CDR3 regions. First-round RT-PCR with HTBI primers preceded a second-round multiplex PCR. Each CDR3 protein gets one entry after TCRdb re-called the multiplex PCR reads with MiXCR. The profile shows roughly 50,000 distinct CDR3 sequences, 50% of them singletons. Material: peripheral blood. These receptors were collected from an adult man with Graves' ophthalmopathy.

Ten or more counts support this clonotype. This sequence joins TRBV6-6 and TRBJ1-4; perhaps TRBD1 as D (5 bases). Trimming shortened V by 1 base and J by 3 bases, and 9 bases separated the two germline ends. Germline loops: CDR1 MNHNY, CDR2 SVGAGI (reference sequence). The CDR3 spans 15 residues. The CDR3 sequence is CASSYLKGSNEKLFF. CDR3 DNA: TGTGCCAGCAGTTACTTGAAGGGGTCTAATGAAAAACTGTTTTTT.

The DNA of the CDR3 is TGCGCCAGCAGCTCTGGGGGGACTAGCGGTATTGTTACGCAGTATTTT. Translating gives CASSSGGTSGIVTQYF. The genes are TRBV5-1 and TRBJ2-3; 11 positions agree with TRBD2. The V gene end was trimmed by 3 bases and the J gene end by 8 bases; junction bases not matched to a gene: 11. The CDR3 spans 16 residues. CDR1 and CDR2 from the germline V gene are SGHRS and YFSETQ.

The rearrangement links TRBV20-1 to TRBJ1-2; D gene ambiguous. This CDR3 region has 12 residues. CDR1 and CDR2 (germline): DFQATT, SNEGSKA (reference sequence). V gave up 3 bases and J gave up 3 bases, with 8 bases separating them. For the CDR3, the DNA is TGCAGTGCTAGGGTGAACCACTATGGCTACACCTTC. Its translation is CSARVNHYGYTF.

The chain recombines TRBV7-2 with TRBJ1-1, with D possibly matching TRBD1 (5 bases). There are 14 residues in the CDR3. Trimming removed 5 bases from V and 3 bases from J, with 13 bases in between. Germline assignment: CDR1 SGHTA and CDR2 FQGNSA. The CDR3 DNA reads as TGTGCCAGCAGCCTGGGGGTGGGGTACACTGAAGCTTTCTTT. It encodes CASSLGVGYTEAFF.

The chain has TRBV7-9 and TRBJ1-1; no clear D gene. Trimming left V 6 bases short and J 7 bases short, with 12 bases between. This CDR3 has 12 residues. Germline values: CDR1 SEHNR, CDR2 FQNEAQ (reference sequence). This CDR3 reads CASSPMGFEAFF. CDR3 bases: TGTGCCAGCAGTCCGATGGGGTTTGAAGCTTTCTTT.

The sample holds one count of this clonotype. The chain couples TRBV7-6 to TRBJ1-6; D is perhaps TRBD1 (5 bases). CDR1 and CDR2 (germline): SGHVS, FNYEAQ. The CDR3 totals 15 residues. V shed 4 bases and J shed 7 bases, with 14 bases lying between them. CDR3 DNA: TGTGCCAGCAGCTGGGACGGAAATAAGAATTCACCCCTCCACTTT. As protein: CASSWDGNKNSPLHF. The full variable domain, its missing parts supplied by reference TRBV7-6 and TRBJ1-6, is GAGVSQSPRYKVTKRGQDVALRCDPISGHVSLYWYRQALGQGPEFLTYFNYEAQQDKSGLPNDRFSAERPEGSISTLTIQRTEQRDSAMYRCASSWDGNKNSPLHFGNGTRLTVT.

This clonotype was seen only once. The chain links TRBV7-3 to TRBJ2-7, with TRBD2 identical over 7 bases. The J call may be mistaken, given a closer DNA end match to TRBJ2-1. The CDR3 spans 17 residues. Germline values: CDR1 SGHTA, CDR2 FQGTGA. DNA for the CDR3: TGTGCCAGCAGCCCCTACCCAGCGGGGAGAGCTGGCAATGAGCAGTTCTTC. This codes for CASSPYPAGRAGNEQFF.

V and J are TRBV11-2 and TRBJ1-2, with 7 bases matching TRBD1. The germline gives CDR1 SGHAT, CDR2 FQNNGV. The CDR3 runs to 12 residues. V gave up 7 bases and J gave up 8 bases; unmatched junction bases: 7. The CDR3 DNA reads TGTGCCAGCACCGAGACAGGGAACGGCTACACCTTC. Translating it yields CASTETGNGYTF. The whole variable domain, remainder taken from reference TRBV11-2 and TRBJ1-2, is EAGVAQSPRYKIIEKRQSVAFWCNPISGHATLYWYQQILGQGPKLLIQFQNNGVVDDSQLPKDRFSAERLKGVDSTLKIQPAKLEDSAVYLCASTETGNGYTFGSGTRLTVV.

Worth noting for this clonotype: The conserved closing phenylalanine or tryptophan is absent in this CDR3, likely reflecting a read error. V gene TRBV20-1 combines with J gene TRBJ1-1; D is unresolved. CDR3 size: 15 residues. Trimming removed 6 bases from V and 1 base from J, with 18 bases in between. The germline V gene encodes CDR1 DFQATT and CDR2 SNEGSKA (reference sequence). Written as DNA, the CDR3 is TGCAGTGCGAGCATATCCGGGATGGGGAACACTGAAGCTTTCCCT. Protein product: CSASISGMGNTEAFP.

The CDR3 sequence: CARGARTGKYEQYF. DNA of the CDR3: TGCGCCAGAGGGGCCAGGACAGGGAAATACGAGCAGTACTTC. The chain is built from TRBV5-1 and TRBJ2-7, with 8 positions matching TRBD1. This CDR3 spans 14 amino acids. Germline lookup yields CDR1 SGHRS and CDR2 YFSETQ. The V gene end was trimmed by 8 bases and the J gene end by 4 bases; junction bases not matched to a gene: 11.

The chain combines TRBV7-9 with TRBJ2-5, with D maybe TRBD2 (6 bases). The CDR3 totals 15 residues. Trimming left V 6 bases short and J 5 bases short, with 19 bases between. Per the germline V gene, CDR1 is SEHNR and CDR2 is FQNEAQ (reference sequence). The CDR3 loop is CASSMVGTFVETQYF. CDR3 coding DNA: TGTGCCAGCAGTATGGTCGGGACTTTCGTTGAGACCCAGTACTTC.

The table lists this clonotype with many counts. The chain recombines TRBV28 with TRBJ1-1; weak D call: TRBD1 (6 bases). This CDR3 has 12 residues. The V end was cut by 1 base, the J end by 10 bases, with 10 bases between. Germline V CDR1 and CDR2: MDHEN, SYDVKM. The CDR3: CASSLSGGRAFF. As DNA, the CDR3 is TGTGCCAGCAGTTTATCGGGGGGGCGAGCTTTCTTT.

The rearrangement links TRBV20-1 to TRBJ2-7; no firm D call. Germline V CDR1 and CDR2: DFQATT, SNEGSKA (reference sequence). The V end was cut by 2 bases, the J end by 2 bases, with 10 bases between. The CDR3 is 13 amino acids. The CDR3 reads CSARTDSPYEQYF. In nucleotides, the CDR3 is TGCAGTGCTAGAACCGACTCTCCCTACGAGCAGTACTTC.

In regard to this clonotype: The junction and the germline gene differ at one end; a read error may be behind it. The chain couples TRBV18 to TRBJ1-4; unclear D gene. CDR1 and CDR2 (germline): KGHSH, LQKENI. The CDR3 consists of 13 residues. CDR3 bases: TGTGCCAGCTCACCTCAACGAGGTGAAAAACTGCTTTTT. Protein sequence: CASSPQRGEKLLF.

There are a few counts of this clonotype. This chain connects TRBV24-1 to TRBJ2-7; 8 positions match TRBD2. The ends lost 4 bases at V and 0 bases at J; junction bases unmatched: 4. The germline CDR1 and CDR2 sequences are KGHDR and SFDVKD. The CDR3 is made up of 15 amino acids. In DNA form, the CDR3 reads TGTGCCACCAGTGAGTCCAGCGGGAGCTCCTACGAGCAGTACTTC. Encoded protein: CATSESSGSSYEQYF.

This rearrangement joins TRBV14 to TRBJ1-2; D not certain. Looked up from germline, CDR1 is SGHDN and CDR2 is FVKESK. V was cut by 5 bases and J by 8 bases, with 15 bases left in between. The CDR3 covers 13 residues. Here the CDR3 DNA reads TGTGCCAGCAGCGCCTCGGGTCGAGGCGGCTACACCTTC. Translating it yields CASSASGRGGYTF.

This clonotype occurred a few times. V usage is TRBV29-1 and J usage is TRBJ2-7; TRBD1 matches 7 bases. The V and J ends lost 7 bases and 2 bases, in that order; junction bases with no gene match: 5. The CDR3 totals 12 residues. The V gene's germline CDR1 is SQVTM and CDR2 ANQGSEA. The DNA of the CDR3 is TGCAGCGCCAAACAGGGGCCCTACGAGCAGTACTTC. Translated, it gives CSAKQGPYEQYF.

This clonotype was seen many times. CDR3 bases: TGTGCCAGACAAAAAGGGGGCTCGAGTGGAGGCTACACCTTC. This gives the protein CARQKGGSSGGYTF. The rearrangement links TRBV6-4 to TRBJ1-2, with 7 bases lining up with TRBD1. Germline loops: CDR1 MRHNA, CDR2 SNTAGT. The CDR3 contains 14 residues. Trimming removed 9 bases from V and 8 bases from J; junction bases left unmatched: 15.

This clonotype came up many times. This chain joins TRBV12-3 or TRBV12-4 and TRBJ1-4, with D uncertain. The CDR3 runs 14 residues. Trimming pared 6 bases from V and 5 bases from J, leaving 13 bases between. In DNA form, the CDR3 reads TGTGCCAGCAGGCTTGGTCATCAAAATGAAAAACTGTTTTTT. This codes for CASRLGHQNEKLFF.

The CDR3 loop reads CASSLGGQGANQPQHF. The DNA of the CDR3 is TGTGCCAGCAGCTTGGGGGGACAGGGGGCCAATCAGCCCCAGCATTTT. The chain employs TRBV5-4 and TRBJ1-5, with 12 nucleotides matching TRBD1. Germline V gene sequence: CDR1 SGHNT, CDR2 YYREEE (reference sequence). This CDR3 is 16 amino acids long. After removal of 0 bases from V and 3 bases from J, the junction contained 1 base not matched to a gene.

This clonotype is deemed medium-sized (0.01 to 0.1%). This chain connects TRBV2 to TRBJ2-7, with 13 nucleotides matching TRBD2. With V trimmed by 6 bases and J by 6 bases, 5 bases remained unmatched. CDR1 and CDR2 (germline): SNHLY, FYNNEI. The CDR3 length is 14 residues. CDR3 nucleotides: TGTGCCAGCAGATACCGACTAGCGGGAGGCGAGCAGTACTTC. Protein: CASRYRLAGGEQYF.

This clonotype was counted a single time. This CDR3 is CASSWGQGHNSPLHF. In nucleotides, the CDR3 is TGCGCCAGCAGCTGGGGACAGGGGCATAATTCACCCCTCCACTTT. This chain uses TRBV5-1 with TRBJ1-6; TRBD1 agrees at 10 bases. Germline V gene lookup returns CDR1 SGHRS and CDR2 YFSETQ. The CDR3 spans 15 residues. The V gene end was trimmed by 3 bases and the J gene end by 5 bases; junction bases not matched to a gene: 2. Filled out from reference TRBV5-1 and TRBJ1-6, the complete variable domain reads KAGVTQTPRYLIKTRGQQVTLSCSPISGHRSVSWYQQTPGQGLQFLFEYFSETQRNKGNFPGRFSGRQFSNSRSEMNVSTLELGDSALYLCASSWGQGHNSPLHFGNGTRLTVT.

This clonotype has ten or more counts. In DNA form, the CDR3 reads TGTGCCAGCCTAGACAGGGACAGCTCCGAGCAGTACTTC. It yields the protein CASLDRDSSEQYF. J is TRBJ2-7 and V is TRBV6-1; 7 nucleotides agree with TRBD1. The J segment lost 6 bases and the V segment lost 8 bases, leaving 10 bases of the junction unmatched. The CDR3 runs to 13 residues. Germline values: CDR1 MNHNS, CDR2 SASEGT.